This entry describes one TCR beta chain. The data are from a study of cytomegalovirus exposure and HLA in healthy donors. In the PCR, 60 Vbeta and 13 Jbeta primers were used. The table came from immunoSEQ multiplex PCR; TCRdb's copy has only in-frame clones and leaves some out. The data hold 130,000 to 150,000 clones, with about 72% observed a single time. Germline CDR1 is SNHLY and CDR2 is FYNNEI. J gave up 3 bases and V 11 bases, and 6 bases lay outside the gene matches. The CDR3 sequence is 13 residues long. This sequence joins TRBV2 and TRBJ2-7; 11 bases line up with TRBD2. Source material: PBMCs. This TCR came from a man aged 40-55 years in good health and CMV-seronegative. CDR3 loop: CAGTGTSGYEQYF. CDR3 DNA: TGTGCCGGGACCGGGACTAGCGGCTACGAGCAGTACTTC.